This T cell receptor beta chain was recorded in a study of blood T cell repertoires in COVID-19. The table came from immunoSEQ multiplex PCR; TCRdb's copy has only in-frame clones and leaves some out. The sample consists of approximately 330,000 clones, 70% to 90% of them appearing once. Individuals aged about 18 to 95 years were recruited from about two dozen US areas. The sequencing sample was made of PBMCs or T cells enriched from blood (not recorded which). The TCR was taken from a woman aged 40 to 50 with acute COVID-19.

CDR3 in amino acids: CASSTGQANSPLHF. In DNA form, the CDR3 reads TGTGCCAGCAGCACGGGACAGGCAAATTCACCCCTCCACTTT. The rearrangement links TRBV9 to TRBJ1-6, with TRBD1 matching over 8 bases. CDR1 SGDLS and CDR2 YYNGEE come from the germline V gene. V lost 4 bases, J lost 7 bases, and 4 bases stayed unmatched. This CDR3 has 14 residues.